The 7 T cell receptor beta chains in this list originate from one sample, sequenced in a study of T cells expressing NK-cell markers. With the 5' RACE reads reprocessed, TCRdb shows one record per CDR3 protein and no DNA. This table lists about 380,000 distinct CDR3 sequences. Source material: blood T cells: a sorted CD56 or NKG2C T cell subset, CD4+ or CD8+ T cells, or bulk PBMC T cells (not recorded which). The receptors come from a man aged 18-70 years in good health.

The gene calls are TRBV25-1 and TRBJ2-5; TCRdb reports TRBD1, a call that lacks DNA to check it against. There are 15 residues in the CDR3. CDR1 is MGHDK and CDR2 is SYGVNS in the germline V gene. CDR3 sequence reads: CASSDYGTGQETQYF.

The J gene is TRBJ1-2, the V gene TRBV7-8; without DNA, the TCRdb call of TRBD1 cannot be checked. CDR3 length: 14 amino acids. In germline, CDR1 is SGHVS, CDR2 FQNEAQ. The CDR3 is CASSFDREGAGYTF.

V usage is TRBV12-5 and J usage is TRBJ1-2. CDR1 is LGHNT and CDR2 is FRNRAP in the germline V gene. The CDR3 spans 14 residues. The CDR3 sequence is CASGLVPDNYGYTF.

This chain links TRBV7-2 with TRBJ2-3; the TCRdb call, TRBD2, lacks DNA for checking. Germline V lookup: CDR1 SGHTA, CDR2 FQGNSA. The CDR3 sequence is 16 residues long. The CDR3 protein is CASRAASGGVQNTQYF.

The chain recombines TRBV15 with TRBJ1-4. There are 15 residues in the CDR3. Germline V gene data show CDR1 as LNHNV and CDR2 as YYDKDF (reference sequence). The chain's CDR3 is CATSRKKYNNEKLFF.

The rearrangement uses TRBV29-1 and TRBJ2-1; the D gene TCRdb calls, TRBD1, cannot be checked with no DNA. The CDR3 consists of 13 residues. The germline CDR1 and CDR2 sequences are SQVTM and ANQGSEA. The CDR3 loop is CSVVPGTGNEQFF.

The V gene is TRBV6-2 or TRBV6-3, the J gene TRBJ2-2; TCRdb calls TRBD1, which cannot be checked without DNA. The CDR3 is 13 residues long. Per germline, CDR1 MNHEY and CDR2 SVGEGT. The CDR3 loop is CASSRVGTGELFF.